This is a list of T cell receptor beta chains from one sample in a study of blood T cell repertoires in COVID-19. Here immunoSEQ multiplex PCR was the method, and the copy in TCRdb shows in-frame clones only, minus some. The sample lists 380,000 or so clones, more than 70% occurring once. The sample taken for sequencing was peripheral blood. The receptor set was obtained from a man aged 40-50 years with acute or convalescent COVID-19. Both conserved end residues are part of each CDR3. Fields, in order: V gene, clone size, J gene, D gene, CDR3 DNA, CDR3 protein. The D gene is left open where the match is weak. Rows give clone size only sometimes, using once, few, many, or a class for an expanded clone.

TRBV20-1	NA	TRBJ2-5	NA	TGCAGTGCTGAACTCTCGGAGACCCAGTACTTC	CSAELSETQYF
TRBV9	NA	TRBJ2-7	TRBD2	TGTGCCAGCAGCGATGCCCCGGGACTAGGGGCATCCTACGAGCAGTACTTC	CASSDAPGLGASYEQYF
TRBV6-5	NA	TRBJ1-5	NA	TGTGCCAGCAGTTACAGATCAGGGGACGGTAATCAGCCCCAGCATTTT	CASSYRSGDGNQPQHF
TRBV12-3/TRBV12-4	once	TRBJ1-2	TRBD1	TGTGCCAGCAGCCCGGGACAGGGTTTTGGCTACACCTTC	CASSPGQGFGYTF
TRBV5-1	NA	TRBJ1-1	TRBD1	TGCGCCAGCAGCTTAAAGTGGGACAGACCCAACACTGAAGCTTTCTTT	CASSLKWDRPNTEAFF
TRBV10-3	NA	TRBJ2-1	TRBD2	TGTGCCATCAGGGGGGAGCGGGAGGCGCTTGATGAGCAGTTCTTC	CAIRGEREALDEQFF
TRBV7-6	NA	TRBJ2-7	TRBD1	TGTGCCAGCAGCTCTACCGGGACAGGGGCCTACGAGCAGTACTTC	CASSSTGTGAYEQYF
TRBV21-1	NA	TRBJ1-2	NA	TGTGCCCCCCGGGGATCAAACTATGGCTACACCTTC	CAPRGSNYGYTF
TRBV9	NA	TRBJ2-2	NA	TGTGCCAGCAGCGTAAAGGGAGTCGGGGAGCTGTTTTTT	CASSVKGVGELFF
TRBV6-5	NA	TRBJ2-2	TRBD1	TGTGCCAGCAGCAGAGGACAGGGAGGTTCCGGGGAGCTGTTTTTT	CASSRGQGGSGELFF
TRBV6-1	NA	TRBJ2-1	NA	TGTGCCAGCAGTGAAAGGCCAGGGTCGAATGAGCAGTTCTTC	CASSERPGSNEQFF
TRBV6-5	NA	TRBJ1-6	TRBD1	TGTGCCAGCAGCGGACAGGGTCCATCACCCCTCCACTTT	CASSGQGPSPLHF
TRBV5-5	NA	TRBJ2-3	NA	TGTGCCAGCAGCTCGATTAGCGGCGTGGGCACAGATACGCAGTATTTT	CASSSISGVGTDTQYF
TRBV4-1	NA	TRBJ2-7	TRBD1	TGCGCCAGCAGCCAACCCCGGGACAGGACAAACTACGAGCAGTACTTC	CASSQPRDRTNYEQYF
TRBV5-1	NA	TRBJ1-5	NA	TGCGCCAGCAGCTTGTGGGGGGAGAGTCAGCCCCAGCATTTT	CASSLWGESQPQHF
TRBV24-1	NA	TRBJ2-2	NA	TGTGCCACCAGTGATCCGCGCCGGGCGGGGACCGGGGAGCTGTTTTTT	CATSDPRRAGTGELFF
TRBV28	NA	TRBJ2-5	TRBD2	TGTGCCAGCAGTCAGTACAGCGGGGGCCAAGAGACCCAGTACTTC	CASSQYSGGQETQYF
TRBV2	NA	TRBJ1-5	TRBD1	TGTGCCAGCAGTGAAATCAGGGGGCCTCAGCCCCAGCATTTT	CASSEIRGPQPQHF
TRBV7-9	NA	TRBJ1-4	NA	TGTGCCAGCAGCTTAGGGGTTTCGGGGGGTAATGAAAAACTGTTTTTT	CASSLGVSGGNEKLFF
TRBV7-9	many	TRBJ1-3	NA	TGTGCCAGCAGCGTACAGCTAGGAAACACCATATATTTT	CASSVQLGNTIYF
TRBV6-2/TRBV6-3	NA	TRBJ2-1	NA	TGTGCCAGCAGTTCCTCGACAGTTTCATACAATGAGCAGTTCTTC	CASSSSTVSYNEQFF
TRBV6-6	NA	TRBJ2-3	NA	TGTGCCAGCAGGCCCGAGGGTCCCACAGATACGCAGTATTTT	CASRPEGPTDTQYF